These T cell receptor beta chains were read from a single sample in a study of T cells after posttransplantation cyclophosphamide. The method was immunoSEQ multiplex PCR; TCRdb's version includes in-frame clones alone and lacks a portion of them. The table lists 30,000 to 40,000 clones, with no singletons. Source material: PBMCs. These receptor sequences come from a man aged 50-60 years in good health, CMV-negative, and a related stem cell transplant donor. The CDR3 runs from the conserved cysteine through the conserved F or W. Each record gives: D gene, V gene, J gene, clone size, CDR3 length, CDR3 DNA, CDR3 protein. The D gene is left open where the match is weak. Clone size is stated in some rows and not others, as once, few, many or a class when expanded.

>NA|TRBV5-4|TRBJ1-1|many|13
TGTGCCAGCAGCTTGTGGGCAGGGACTGAAGCTTTCTTT
CASSLWAGTEAFF
>NA|TRBV5-1|TRBJ2-7|NA|12
TGCGCCAGCAGCTTGGGGGGGCGCGAGCAGTACTTC
CASSLGGREQYF
>NA|TRBV9|TRBJ1-4|few|17
TGTGCCAGCAGTTTGTACCCGCGTCCCGCTGATAATGAAAAACTGTTTTTT
CASSLYPRPADNEKLFF
>NA|TRBV7-6|TRBJ2-3|few|18
TGTGCCAGCAGCCCCCGAGGGACACTACCGTCAATTGCAGATACGCAGTATTTT
CASSPRGTLPSIADTQYF
>TRBD2|TRBV19|TRBJ2-1|few|16
TGTGCCAGTAGTTTGATAGCGGGGAGGCCTTCCAATGAGCAGTTCTTC
CASSLIAGRPSNEQFF
>TRBD1|TRBV19|TRBJ2-7|many|15
TGTGCCAGTAGTATATTAATGGGGACAGGCTACGAGCAGTACTTC
CASSILMGTGYEQYF
>NA|TRBV29-1|TRBJ2-3|few|12
TGCAGCGTTGAAGGGCACACAGATACGCAGTATTTT
CSVEGHTDTQYF
>NA|TRBV7-9|TRBJ2-2|many|13
TGTGCCAGCAGCTTTGGAGGAACCGGGGAGCTGTTTTTT
CASSFGGTGELFF
>TRBD1|TRBV6-1|TRBJ1-2|many|14
TGTGCCAGCAGTGAACGACAGGGGTTGGATGGCTACACCTTC
CASSERQGLDGYTF
>TRBD2|TRBV9|TRBJ2-1|NA|17
TGTGCCAGCAGCGCCAGAGCTCTAGCGGGAGGCTACAATGAGCAGTTCTTC
CASSARALAGGYNEQFF
>NA|TRBV9|TRBJ1-5|few|20
TGTGCCAGCAGCCCCTGTAAATGGCAGGGTGAAAGTTATAGCAATCAGCCCCAGCATTTT
CASSPCKWQGESYSNQPQHF
>NA|TRBV19|TRBJ2-2|many|15
TGTGCCAGCCGCACGGAGCAGCGTTACACCGGGGAGCTGTTTTTT
CASRTEQRYTGELFF
>NA|TRBV5-4|TRBJ2-5|many|15
TGTGCCAGCAGCCCCAAGAGGGTATTCCAAGAGACCCAGTACTTC
CASSPKRVFQETQYF
>NA|TRBV18|TRBJ2-1|many|14
TGTGCCAGCTCACCTCCATCCAACTACAATGAGCAGTTCTTC
CASSPPSNYNEQFF
>NA|TRBV19|TRBJ1-4|many|15
TGTGCCAGTAGTATTAAGCAGGCCTCGAATGAAAAACTGTTTTTT
CASSIKQASNEKLFF
>NA|TRBV30|TRBJ2-2|many|13
TGTGCCTGGAGTGCCGCGTGGACCGGGGAGCTGTTTTTT
CAWSAAWTGELFF
>NA|TRBV7-2|TRBJ2-6|many|16
TGTGCCAGCAGCTTAACTAGCAGCTCTGGGGCCAACGTCCTGACTTTC
CASSLTSSSGANVLTF
>NA|TRBV7-6|TRBJ2-7|many|14
TGTGCCAGCAGCTTAGAGGGGGAAAGAGGAGAGCAGTACTTC
CASSLEGERGEQYF
>TRBD1|TRBV2|TRBJ2-6|many|15
TGTGCCAACCGGGACAGCGTGACTGGGGCCAACGTCCTGACTTTC
CANRDSVTGANVLTF
>NA|TRBV18|TRBJ1-2|few|15
TGTGCCAGCTCACCAACCTCCGGGTCGGGCTATGGCTACACCTTC
CASSPTSGSGYGYTF
>TRBD1|TRBV10-3|TRBJ1-1|many|14
TGTGCCATCAAGTCGACAGGGGTGCAGACTGAAGCTTTCTTT
CAIKSTGVQTEAFF
>NA|TRBV6-5|TRBJ2-7|many|11
TGTGCCACCCTCCGGGAGTACGAGCAGTACTTC
CATLREYEQYF
>TRBD2|TRBV5-1|TRBJ2-7|many|14
TGCGCCAGCAGCGGACTAGAGAGCTCCTACGAGCAGTACTTC
CASSGLESSYEQYF
>TRBD1|TRBV18|TRBJ1-2|many|16
TGTGCCAGCTCCACCACCGGGACAGGGGGCTTCGGTGGCTACACCTTC
CASSTTGTGGFGGYTF
>TRBD1|TRBV7-6|TRBJ2-7|many|13
TGTGCCAGCAGCTCGGGGACAGGTAACGAGCAGTACTTC
CASSSGTGNEQYF
>NA|TRBV19|TRBJ2-4|many|13
TGTGCCAGTAGTATTTACGGGGGAAACATTCAGTACTTC
CASSIYGGNIQYF
>TRBD1|TRBV10-3|TRBJ2-7|many|13
TGTGCCATCAGTGTGAGGGGGCCCGGCGAGCAGTACTTC
CAISVRGPGEQYF
>TRBD1|TRBV7-3|TRBJ1-1|many|14
TGTGCCAGCAGCTTAGGACCGGGACAGGGAAGAGCTTTCTTT
CASSLGPGQGRAFF
>NA|TRBV7-3|TRBJ2-7|many|17
TGTGCCAGCAGCTTAGTCAGTTACAGGGATCCTACCTACGAGCAGTACTTC
CASSLVSYRDPTYEQYF
>NA|TRBV20-1|TRBJ2-5|many|10
TGCAGCGTAGTCGTTGAGACCCAGTACTTC
CSVVVETQYF
>NA|TRBV5-1|TRBJ1-4|many|15
TGCGCCAGCAGCTCTTCGGGAGGGTCAGGGGAAAAACTGTTTTTT
CASSSSGGSGEKLFF
>NA|TRBV5-1|TRBJ1-3|many|16
TGCGCCAGCAGCCCCGGGGTCGGAATCTCTGGAAACACCATATATTTT
CASSPGVGISGNTIYF
>TRBD2|TRBV7-8|TRBJ2-3|many|14
TGTGCCAGCAGCCCAGGACTAGCTGGAGATACGCAGTATTTT
CASSPGLAGDTQYF
>NA|TRBV7-2|TRBJ1-5|many|15
TGTGCCAGCAGCTTAGTGTCGTATGGCAATCAGCCCCAGCATTTT
CASSLVSYGNQPQHF
>NA|TRBV14|TRBJ2-7|many|16
TGTGCCAGCAGCCAGGAGGGGGGACAGACGTACTACGAGCAGTACTTC
CASSQEGGQTYYEQYF
>TRBD1|TRBV7-9|TRBJ1-1|many|13
TGTGCCAGCAGCGGACAGGGGAACACTGAAGCTTTCTTT
CASSGQGNTEAFF
>NA|TRBV11-3|TRBJ1-3|many|14
TGTGCCAGCAGCTTAGGCGGCTCTGGAAACACCATATATTTT
CASSLGGSGNTIYF
>TRBD2|TRBV5-1|TRBJ2-7|many|16
TGCGCCAGCAGCTTGGATCCGGGAGGTTCCTCGGGCGAGCAGTACTTC
CASSLDPGGSSGEQYF
>NA|TRBV4-1|TRBJ2-1|many|17
TGCGCCAGCAGCCAAGATCAGACAGCCCTCTCCTACAATGAGCAGTTCTTC
CASSQDQTALSYNEQFF
>NA|TRBV7-2|TRBJ2-1|many|16
TGTGCCAGCAGCTTAGTGGCGGGACTCTCCTACAATGAGCAGTTCTTC
CASSLVAGLSYNEQFF
>TRBD1|TRBV13|TRBJ2-7|many|15
TGTGCCAGCAGTCTTCGGACAGGGGATTCCTACGAGCAGTACTTC
CASSLRTGDSYEQYF
>TRBD2|TRBV9|TRBJ2-1|many|15
TGTGCCAGCAGCGTAGGCGGGGGTAGGTACAATGAGCAGTTCTTC
CASSVGGGRYNEQFF